These 32 T cell receptor beta chains were all obtained from the same sample, sequenced in a study of T cells in narcolepsy. Sequenced by immunoSEQ multiplex PCR; TCRdb stores in-frame clones only, minus some. The profile shows over 25,000 clones, around 82% of them singletons. The specimen sequenced was CD45RA- memory CD4+ T cells from PBMCs. These TCRs come from a human donor with narcolepsy.

Regarding this clone: The germline gene is not matched at one end of the junction; a read error may be the cause. This sequence joins TRBV9 and TRBJ2-3; 11 nucleotides match TRBD2. The CDR3 is 16 residues long. From germline, CDR1 is SGDLS and CDR2 YYNGEE. The CDR3 reads CARSTISGGAGDTQYF. The CDR3 coding sequence is TGTGCCCGCAGCACCATTAGCGGGGGGGCCGGGGATACGCAGTATTTT.

The chain links TRBV5-6 to TRBJ2-7; D is perhaps TRBD1 (6 bases). CDR1 is SGHDT, CDR2 YYEEEE, per germline. V lost 8 bases and J 2 bases, leaving 14 bases between the germline ends. The CDR3 sequence is 13 residues long. The CDR3 protein is CASYRDKAYEQYF. DNA of the CDR3: TGTGCCAGTTACCGGGACAAAGCCTACGAGCAGTACTTC.

The gene calls are TRBV10-2 and TRBJ2-1, with a tentative D call TRBD2 (7 bases). Trimming cost V 7 bases and J 6 bases, with 16 bases left between them. Germline V gene lookup returns CDR1 WSHSY and CDR2 SAAADI. This CDR3 is 14 amino acids long. As DNA, the CDR3 is TGCGCCAGCACCCCTGCTGGGGGGGCCAATGAGCAGTTCTTC. Translated: CASTPAGGANEQFF.

The J gene is TRBJ1-5, the V gene TRBV10-2; 7 nucleotides line up with TRBD1. CDR1 and CDR2 from the germline V gene are WSHSY and SAAADI. With 0 bases clipped from V and 7 bases from J, the junction kept 3 bases outside the gene matches. The CDR3 is 14 amino acids. The CDR3 nucleotides read TGCGCCAGCAGTGAGTCAGGGGGCAGGCAGCCCCAGCATTTT. It encodes CASSESGGRQPQHF.

This rearrangement joins TRBV13 to TRBJ2-3; possibly TRBD2 for D (5 bases). The germline V gene has CDR1 PRHDT and CDR2 FYEKMQ (reference sequence). CDR3 size: 13 residues. Between the trimmed V and J ends, which lost 5 bases and 4 bases, there was a span of 10 bases. In nucleotides, the CDR3 is TGTGCCAGCAGCCGTACTAGTGCAGATACGCAGTATTTT. Translating it yields CASSRTSADTQYF.

V usage is TRBV5-4 and J usage is TRBJ2-1, with 9 bases aligning to TRBD1. The germline V gene encodes CDR1 SGHNT and CDR2 YYREEE (reference sequence). The CDR3 has 14 amino acids. The J segment lost 7 bases and the V segment lost 5 bases, leaving 7 bases of the junction unmatched. CDR3 coding DNA: TGTGCCAGCAGAACCGGGACAGGGCCTAATGAGCAGTTCTTC. This sequence encodes CASRTGTGPNEQFF.

The rearrangement joins TRBV29-1 to TRBJ2-1; no firm D call. The germline gives CDR1 SQVTM, CDR2 ANQGSEA. CDR3 length: 14 amino acids. With 3 bases removed from V and 4 bases from J, the gap between germline ends came to 13 bases. CDR3 DNA: TGCAGCGTTGATATGCCTAGAAGATACAATGAGCAGTTCTTC. Protein sequence: CSVDMPRRYNEQFF.

This clone was recorded a few times. This chain connects TRBV18 to TRBJ2-7, with D possibly TRBD2 on 5 matching bases. The germline CDR1 and CDR2 sequences are KGHSH and LQKENI. The CDR3 length is 12 residues. V lost 2 bases and J lost 6, with 8 bases in between. CDR3 bases: TGTGCCAGCTCACCATCCAGCGGCGAGCAGTACTTC. Translating it yields CASSPSSGEQYF.

The CDR3 DNA is TGTGCCAGCAGTCCTCAGGGGTCGAGCTCCTACGAGCAGTACTTC. Its protein is CASSPQGSSSYEQYF. The chain recombines TRBV6-5 with TRBJ2-7, with D perhaps matching TRBD1 (6 bases). V shed 5 bases and J shed 0 bases, with 14 bases lying between them. CDR3 length equals 15 residues. CDR1 is MNHEY, CDR2 SVGAGI, per germline.

V gene TRBV29-1 combines with J gene TRBJ2-7; weak D call: TRBD1 (5 bases). Per germline, CDR1 SQVTM and CDR2 ANQGSEA. This CDR3 has 11 amino acids. V was shortened by 4 bases and J by 6 bases, with 10 bases between the two germline ends. In DNA form, the CDR3 reads TGCAGCGTTGCATGGGGCAGCGAGCAGTACTTC. This sequence encodes CSVAWGSEQYF.

In its sample, this clone was seen once. The rearrangement links TRBV5-4 to TRBJ1-1; TRBD1 matches 7 bases. Unmatched junction bases numbered 9, after V lost 4 bases and J lost 3 bases. CDR3 size: 15 residues. Germline CDR1 reads SGHNT; CDR2 reads YYREEE (reference sequence). The CDR3 sequence is CASSPMTGRDTEAFF. The CDR3 DNA is TGTGCCAGCAGCCCCATGACAGGGCGAGACACTGAAGCTTTCTTT.

The chain joins TRBV2 to TRBJ1-2; D ambiguous. Germline CDR1 is SNHLY and CDR2 is FYNNEI. V lost 4 bases and J 8 bases, leaving 8 bases between the germline ends. CDR3 length equals 11 residues. CDR3 DNA: TGTGCCAGCAGTGGGACTCCGGGCTACACCTTC. This gives the protein CASSGTPGYTF.

The chain carries TRBV2 and TRBJ1-5, with D unresolved. Germline V gives CDR1 SNHLY, CDR2 FYNNEI. V lost 7 bases, J lost 2 bases, and 15 bases lay in between. The CDR3 consists of 15 residues. This CDR3 is CASNEREGGNQPQHF. CDR3 nucleotide sequence: TGTGCCAGCAACGAGAGGGAGGGTGGCAATCAGCCCCAGCATTTT.

This rearrangement joins TRBV6-5 to TRBJ2-4; 8 positions match TRBD1. J lost 4 bases, V lost 0 bases, and 5 bases had no gene match. CDR3 length: 16 residues. Germline CDR1 reads MNHEY; CDR2 reads SVGAGI. The CDR3 here is CASSYSGGQGKNIQYF. In DNA, the CDR3 is TGTGCCAGCAGTTACTCGGGCGGACAGGGTAAAAACATTCAGTACTTC.

The chain employs TRBV30 and TRBJ2-3, with D maybe TRBD1 (5 bases). The CDR3 has 10 amino acids. Germline CDR1 and CDR2: GTSNPN and SVGIG (reference sequence). The V and J ends lost 5 bases and 9 bases respectively, with 9 bases between them. CDR3: CAWGAGTQYF. The CDR3 region has the DNA TGTGCCTGGGGGGCAGGCACGCAGTATTTT.

In regard to this clone: Additional DNA sequences in this sample encode the identical CDR3. The J gene is TRBJ2-5, the V gene TRBV11-3, with unresolved D. The CDR3 has 15 residues. CDR1 is SGHNT, CDR2 YENEEA, per germline. The V gene lost 1 base and the J gene lost 0 bases, with 9 bases spanning the gap. This chain's CDR3 is CASSLGSEYQETQYF. CDR3 DNA sequence: TGTGCCAGCAGCTTAGGGTCGGAATACCAAGAGACCCAGTACTTC.

The chain recombines TRBV6-4 with TRBJ1-2, with TRBD1 matching 10 bases. V dropped 0 bases and J dropped 8; count of bases not matched to a gene: 6. Germline V gene data show CDR1 as MRHNA and CDR2 as SNTAGT. The length of the CDR3 is 15 residues. CDR3 residues: CASSDSGTGARGYTF. The DNA for the CDR3 is TGTGCCAGCAGTGACTCTGGGACAGGGGCAAGGGGCTACACCTTC.

The rearrangement joins TRBV4-1 to TRBJ1-1; 7 bases are a match to TRBD1. Trimming removed 1 base from V and 0 bases from J; junction bases left unmatched: 11. Per germline, CDR1 MGHRA and CDR2 YSYEKL. The CDR3 has 18 residues. The CDR3 nucleotides read TGCGCCAGCAGCCAAGTCCTGACAGGGCGAGAAATGAACACTGAAGCTTTCTTT. Its translation is CASSQVLTGREMNTEAFF.

A few counts support this clone. The chain joins TRBV18 to TRBJ1-1; 8 bases align to TRBD1. Germline lookup yields CDR1 KGHSH and CDR2 LQKENI. V lost 2 bases to trimming and J lost 0 bases; unmatched junction nucleotides: 2. This CDR3 spans 15 amino acids. CDR3 bases: TGTGCCAGCTCACCAGACAGGGGCTTGAACACTGAAGCTTTCTTT. Its translation is CASSPDRGLNTEAFF.

This rearrangement joins TRBV11-2 to TRBJ2-5; TRBD1 matches at 10 bases. CDR1 and CDR2 (germline): SGHAT, FQNNGV. The CDR3 is 14 residues long. With V trimmed by 5 bases and J by 5 bases, 5 bases remained unmatched. This chain's CDR3 is CASSARQGAETQYF. The DNA of the CDR3 is TGTGCCAGCAGCGCCCGACAGGGGGCGGAGACCCAGTACTTC.

This clone turned up a few times. As the CDR3 is not closed by the conserved phenylalanine or tryptophan, this likely results from a read error. The DNA is left out, because the CDR3 cannot be placed on it with certainty; the CDR3 is given as TCRdb lists it. The genes are TRBV6-9 and TRBJ2-6; no check of the table's D call, TRBD1, against the DNA was made. CDR1 and CDR2 (germline): MNHGY, SVAAGI. The CDR3 totals 12 residues, both ends included. CDR3 protein: CASSQPVPYDKV.

The chain combines TRBV30 with TRBJ1-3, with TRBD1 matching over 8 bases. With V trimmed by 5 bases and J by 3 bases, 3 bases remained unmatched. The CDR3 runs to 13 residues. Germline CDR1 and CDR2: GTSNPN and SVGIG (reference sequence). In DNA, the CDR3 is TGTGCCTGGTGCAGGGGGCATGGAAACACCATATATTTT. Translated: CAWCRGHGNTIYF.

The J gene is TRBJ1-5, the V gene TRBV7-8, with a possible D match to TRBD1 (6 bases). CDR3 size: 14 residues. V was trimmed by 2 bases and J by 5 bases, leaving 10 bases between them. Germline values: CDR1 SGHVS, CDR2 FQNEAQ. CDR3 DNA sequence: TGTGCCAGCAGCTTAACAGGGTCGTATCAGCCCCAGCATTTT. Translation gives CASSLTGSYQPQHF.

The table lists this clone with a count of one. V usage is TRBV6-1 and J usage is TRBJ1-2; perhaps TRBD1 as D (6 bases). V was cut by 4 bases and J by 2 bases, with 20 bases left in between. The CDR3 covers 17 residues. The germline CDR1 and CDR2 sequences are MNHNS and SASEGT. DNA of the CDR3: TGTGCCAGCAGTGGAGGGGGGGAAACAGGGAAGAACTATGGCTACACCTTC. Its translation is CASSGGGETGKNYGYTF.

This chain joins TRBV6-1 and TRBJ2-7; TRBD2 aligns across 9 bases. Looked up from germline, CDR1 is MNHNS and CDR2 is SASEGT. V shed 5 bases and J 3 bases; nucleotides not matched to a gene: 8. CDR3 length: 15 residues. CDR3 region: CASSQGGTSRYEQYF. The CDR3 DNA reads TGTGCCAGCAGTCAGGGTGGGACTAGCCGCTACGAGCAGTACTTC.

The chain links TRBV19 to TRBJ1-2; TRBD1 matches at 10 bases. Unmatched junction bases numbered 9, after V lost 6 bases and J lost 2 bases. The CDR3 spans 16 residues. CDR1 LNHDA and CDR2 SQIVND come from the germline V gene (reference sequence). CDR3 DNA sequence: TGTGCCAGTAGAAGGGACAGGGGTGTAGCAAACTATGGCTACACCTTC. Protein: CASRRDRGVANYGYTF.

This chain uses TRBV7-8 with TRBJ1-2; 7 bases match TRBD1. CDR1 and CDR2 from the germline V gene are SGHVS and FQNEAQ. The CDR3 covers 17 residues. V trimming: 2 bases; J trimming: 2 bases; junction bases outside the gene matches: 11. The CDR3 region is CASSLNAGTAKNYGYTF. DNA for the CDR3: TGTGCCAGCAGCTTAAATGCGGGGACAGCGAAAAACTATGGCTACACCTTC.

This chain links TRBV6-6 with TRBJ1-5; D is unclear. Germline CDR1 reads MNHNY; CDR2 reads SVGAGI (reference sequence). The CDR3 covers 15 residues. With 0 bases removed from V and 3 bases from J, the gap between germline ends came to 9 bases. The CDR3 loop reads CASSYSIGPNQPQHF. The CDR3 DNA is TGTGCCAGCAGTTACTCGATAGGGCCCAATCAGCCCCAGCATTTT.

The chain is built from TRBV7-3 and TRBJ2-1, with 7 bases aligning to TRBD2. V gave up 5 bases and J gave up 2 bases; unmatched junction bases: 6. This CDR3 is 15 amino acids long. Germline assignment: CDR1 SGHTA and CDR2 FQGTGA. The chain's CDR3 is CASSIQSGAYNEQFF. CDR3 DNA sequence: TGTGCCAGCAGCATTCAGAGCGGGGCCTACAATGAGCAGTTCTTC.

To note about this clone: The conserved phenylalanine or tryptophan normally closing the CDR3 is absent here, so this likely arose from a read error. It is unclear where the CDR3 begins or ends on the DNA, so no DNA is shown, and the CDR3 is as TCRdb lists it. The chain recombines TRBV23-1 with TRBJ2-3; TRBD1, the table's D call, lacks a check against the DNA. TRBV23-1 is marked as an open reading frame, function uncertain. The CDR3 has 10 residues if both end residues are counted. The chain's CDR3 is CASSCRQVPP.

The CDR3 sequence: CASSLDRARGGVAQYF. CDR3 coding DNA: TGTGCCAGCAGCTTAGATCGGGCTCGAGGGGGCGTGGCCCAGTACTTC. The rearrangement links TRBV7-2 to TRBJ2-5; 7 bases map to TRBD1. Unmatched junction bases numbered 14, after V lost 1 base and J lost 9 bases. The CDR3 is 16 amino acids. Per the germline V gene, CDR1 is SGHTA and CDR2 is FQGNSA.

V usage is TRBV6-1 and J usage is TRBJ1-1; tentatively, D is TRBD1 (6 bases). V lost 8 bases and J lost 2, with 18 bases in between. The CDR3 covers 15 residues. Germline loops: CDR1 MNHNS, CDR2 SASEGT. The CDR3 DNA reads TGTGCCAGCCTAATGGACCGGACAGCTAACACTGAAGCTTTCTTT. This codes for CASLMDRTANTEAFF.